This T cell receptor beta chain was recorded in a study of T cell repertoires in cytomegalovirus infection. As to this clonotype: The antigen is unknown.

Trimming removed 7 bases at V and 11 bases at J, with 20 bases between. The CDR3 sequence is 13 residues long. Looked up from germline, CDR1 is MNHNY and CDR2 is SVGAGI (reference sequence). TCRdb re-called the reads through MiXCR, storing one row per CDR3 protein. The table has roughly 110,000 distinct CDR3 sequences, over 9% seen once. The receptor was isolated from a human donor in good health (CMV status not recorded). Some clones in this sample may be carry-over from other donors' samples. Sequenced: PBMCs, sequenced either directly or after in vitro stimulation (not recorded which). The chain carries TRBV6-6 and TRBJ1-1; D unclear. The CDR3 protein is CASTQTGGVYAFF. Here the CDR3 DNA reads TGTGCCAGCACCCAAACCGGTGGGGTCTATGCTTTCTTT.